This T cell receptor (beta chain) was sequenced during a study of blood T cell repertoires in COVID-19. Study context: COVID-19 samples, acute and convalescent, were from the United States, Italy and Spain. In each case, the material was cDNA or gDNA derived from T cells, B-cell-depleted T cells, or PBMCs.

In the source study's methods: Cell counts per sample came from amplifying reference gene primers. Libraries were prepared by immunoSEQ multiplex PCR; TCRdb keeps only in-frame clonotypes and omits some of them. The V and J calls and clone size were taken over from that table, and D and trimming were inferred from the DNA. Of some 340,000 clones detected, less than 85% appear once; the ten largest clones hold roughly 3.6%. There are 15 residues in the CDR3. Germline V lookup: CDR1 LNHDA, CDR2 SQIVND (reference sequence). V shed 5 bases and J shed 1 base, with 14 bases lying between them. Sequencing was performed on peripheral blood. The chain links TRBV19 to TRBJ1-2; D is perhaps TRBD1 (6 bases). This TCR came from a woman aged 18 to 35 with acute or convalescent COVID-19. DNA for the CDR3: TGTGCCAGTAGTTTGGACAGTGGGTTTAACTATGGCTACACCTTC. Translating it yields CASSLDSGFNYGYTF.